This paragraph covers one TCR beta chain sequence. New diagnoses, under 2 months' duration, and ages 18 to 65 characterized the hyperthyroidism patients. The data are from a study of Graves' ophthalmopathy and Graves' hyperthyroidism. CDR1 KGHDR and CDR2 SFDVKD come from the germline V gene. V gave up 7 bases and J gave up 1 base; unmatched junction bases: 2. The CDR3 totals 14 residues. Amplification of TCR beta CDR3 regions used RNA transcripts. The authors performed first-round RT-PCR with HTBI primers and then a second-round multiplex PCR. TCRdb re-derived calls from the multiplex PCR reads in MiXCR, one entry per CDR3 protein. In the table there are about 39,000 distinct CDR3 sequences, roughly 50% of which are singletons.

The V gene is TRBV24-1, the J gene TRBJ1-1; 10 bases line up with TRBD1. This clonotype originated in an adult woman with stable Graves' hyperthyroidism. The material sequenced was peripheral blood. CDR3 nucleotide sequence: TGTGCCACCAGCGGGACAGGGGCGAACACTGAAGCTTTCTTT. Translated, it gives CATSGTGANTEAFF.